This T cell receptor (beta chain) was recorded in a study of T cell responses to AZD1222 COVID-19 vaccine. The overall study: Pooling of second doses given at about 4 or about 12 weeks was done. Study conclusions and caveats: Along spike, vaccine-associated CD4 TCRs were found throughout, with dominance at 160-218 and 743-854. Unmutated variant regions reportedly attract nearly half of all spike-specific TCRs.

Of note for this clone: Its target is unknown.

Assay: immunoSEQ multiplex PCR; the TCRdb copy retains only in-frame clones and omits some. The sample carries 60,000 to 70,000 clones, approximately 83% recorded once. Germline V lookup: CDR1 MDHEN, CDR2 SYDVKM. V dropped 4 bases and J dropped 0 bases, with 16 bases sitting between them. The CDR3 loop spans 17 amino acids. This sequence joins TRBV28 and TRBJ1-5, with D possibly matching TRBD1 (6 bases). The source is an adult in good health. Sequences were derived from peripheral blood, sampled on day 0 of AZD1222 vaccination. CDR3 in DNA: TGTGCCAGCAGTTCTCCATCGACAGGCTATAGCAATCAGCCCCAGCATTTT. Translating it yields CASSSPSTGYSNQPQHF.